Shown below are 15 T cell receptor beta chains from a single sample sequenced in a study of blood T cell repertoires in COVID-19. Assay used: immunoSEQ multiplex PCR; TCRdb lists only in-frame clones, some missing. The sample shows about 140,000 clones, approximately 88% of them seen only once. The sample comprised peripheral blood. The receptors stem from a man in his 60s with active or convalescent COVID-19.

The rearrangement uses TRBV7-9 and TRBJ2-5; tentative D call: TRBD1 (6 bases). V was shortened by 3 bases and J by 5 bases, with 16 bases between the two germline ends. The germline gives CDR1 SEHNR, CDR2 FQNEAQ (reference sequence). The CDR3 extends over 15 amino acids. The CDR3 nucleotides are TGTGCCAGCAGCTTCGGGGAGCGAAGGGGGGAGACCCAGTACTTC. It is translated as CASSFGERRGETQYF.

V gene TRBV5-1 combines with J gene TRBJ2-5, with a possible D match to TRBD1 (6 bases). Deletions cut 8 bases from V and 4 bases from J, with 9 bases between. The CDR3 length is 11 residues. CDR1 and CDR2 (germline): SGHRS, YFSETQ. The CDR3: CASMTGETQYF. Here the CDR3 DNA reads TGCGCCAGTATGACAGGAGAGACCCAGTACTTC.

CDR3 sequence: CASSLQSPTQYF. The DNA of the CDR3 is TGTGCCAGCAGCTTGCAGTCGCCTACGCAGTATTTT. The chain is built from TRBV7-2 and TRBJ2-3, with D uncertain. V lost 3 bases, J lost 8 bases, and 9 bases lay in between. Germline loops: CDR1 SGHTA, CDR2 FQGNSA. The CDR3 runs 12 residues. Complete variable domain (other parts from reference TRBV7-2 and TRBJ2-3): GAGVSQSPSNKVTEKGKDVELRCDPISGHTALYWYRQSLGQGLEFLIYFQGNSAPDKSGLPSDRFSAERTGGSVSTLTIQRTQQEDSAVYLCASSLQSPTQYFGPGTRLTVL.

The V call is TRBV10-3, the J call TRBJ2-1, with 9 bases fitting TRBD2. From germline, CDR1 is ENHRY and CDR2 SYGVKD. J was trimmed by 3 bases and V by 8 bases; bases with no gene match: 5. The CDR3 has 14 amino acids. This chain's CDR3 is CAIRASGNYNEQFF. The CDR3 coding sequence is TGTGCCATCCGGGCTAGCGGGAACTACAATGAGCAGTTCTTC.

Here the CDR3 reads CASSFDGSVGYTF. In DNA form, the CDR3 reads TGTGCCAGCAGCTTCGACGGGTCTGTTGGCTACACCTTC. V gene TRBV5-4 combines with J gene TRBJ1-2; D gene uncertain. V lost 2 bases and J lost 7, with 12 bases in between. This CDR3 is built from 13 residues. Germline V gives CDR1 SGHNT, CDR2 YYREEE (reference sequence).

The rearrangement uses TRBV6-2 or TRBV6-3 and TRBJ2-7, with TRBD1 matching over 10 bases. Germline V lookup: CDR1 MNHEY, CDR2 SVGEGT. Unmatched junction bases numbered 1, after V lost 2 bases and J lost 3 bases. This CDR3 contains 14 residues. The CDR3 DNA reads TGTGCCAGCAGTTACGGGACAGGGGTCTACGAGCAGTACTTC. Translated, it gives CASSYGTGVYEQYF.

The rearrangement links TRBV5-1 to TRBJ2-7; a possible D gene is TRBD1 (6 bases). The germline gives CDR1 SGHRS, CDR2 YFSETQ. V was shortened by 0 bases and J by 0 bases, with 10 bases between the two germline ends. The CDR3 covers 15 residues. CDR3 DNA sequence: TGCGCCAGCAGCTTGGTAGTGGGGGCCTCCTACGAGCAGTACTTC. This codes for CASSLVVGASYEQYF.

This clone was found once. This chain uses TRBV29-1 with TRBJ2-7; 9 bases are a match to TRBD1. Germline CDR1 SQVTM, CDR2 ANQGSEA. The V segment lost 7 bases and the J segment 10 bases; nucleotides outside the gene matches: 11. CDR3 size: 12 residues. CDR3 protein: CSATGGAVDQYF. Written as DNA, the CDR3 is TGCAGCGCCACAGGGGGCGCGGTTGACCAGTACTTC.

This chain uses TRBV9 with TRBJ2-2; D gene ambiguous. The CDR3 totals 13 residues. The germline V gene encodes CDR1 SGDLS and CDR2 YYNGEE. V was clipped by 4 bases and J by 5 bases, with 9 bases between them. DNA of the CDR3: TGTGCCAGCAGCACACACGATACCGGGGAGCTGTTTTTT. Translation gives CASSTHDTGELFF.

The chain carries TRBV29-1 and TRBJ1-4, with D possibly being TRBD1 (5 bases). The CDR3 covers 14 residues. Deletions cut 4 bases from V and 0 bases from J, with 9 bases between. Germline lookup yields CDR1 SQVTM and CDR2 ANQGSEA. The CDR3 coding sequence is TGCAGCGTTGGACAGCTTGCAACTAATGAAAAACTGTTTTTT. It specifies CSVGQLATNEKLFF.

The sample holds one count of this clone. V and J are TRBV9 and TRBJ1-3; D gene ambiguous. Germline V gene lookup returns CDR1 SGDLS and CDR2 YYNGEE. The CDR3 spans 16 residues. V was cut by 4 bases and J by 1 base, with 15 bases left in between. The CDR3 region is CASSSSTRRSGNTIYF. DNA of the CDR3: TGTGCCAGCAGCTCTTCGACAAGGAGGTCTGGAAACACCATATATTTT.

The chain joins TRBV5-8 to TRBJ2-1; TRBD2 matches 13 bases. Germline CDR1 is SGHTS and CDR2 is YDEGEE. V lost 1 base, J lost 8 bases, and 6 bases stayed unmatched. The CDR3 totals 16 residues. As DNA, the CDR3 is TGTGCCAGCAGCTTGAGTTTAACTAGCGGGAGGGATGAGCAGTTCTTC. It translates to CASSLSLTSGRDEQFF.

The chain has TRBV5-4 and TRBJ2-1, with 7 bases aligning to TRBD2. The CDR3 runs 16 residues. J lost 4 bases, V lost 4 bases, and 11 bases had no gene match. Germline V gene lookup returns CDR1 SGHNT and CDR2 YYREEE (reference sequence). The CDR3 nucleotides are TGTGCCAGCAGCCAGCGGTCGGGACTACCTTACAATGAGCAGTTCTTC. As protein: CASSQRSGLPYNEQFF. The variable domain in full, completed from reference TRBV5-4 and TRBJ2-1, reads ETGVTQSPTHLIKTRGQQVTLRCSSQSGHNTVSWYQQALGQGPQFIFQYYREEENGRGNFPPRFSGLQFPNYSSELNVNALELDDSALYLCASSQRSGLPYNEQFFGPGTRLTVL.

This clone is a singleton in its sample. The chain links TRBV7-9 to TRBJ2-3, with TRBD2 matching over 7 bases. Germline assignment: CDR1 SEHNR and CDR2 FQNEAQ (reference sequence). The CDR3 runs 15 residues. V trimming: 5 bases; J trimming: 6 bases; junction bases outside the gene matches: 11. In DNA, the CDR3 is TGTGCCAGCAGCCCTGGGACTATGACTCGCGATACGCAGTATTTT. Amino acids: CASSPGTMTRDTQYF.

V gene TRBV11-2 combines with J gene TRBJ1-5, with TRBD1 matching 9 bases. Per the germline V gene, CDR1 is SGHAT and CDR2 is FQNNGV. V trimming: 1 base; J trimming: 5 bases; junction bases outside the gene matches: 3. This CDR3 has 15 residues. CDR3 amino acids: CASSLGQGVYQPQHF. DNA for the CDR3: TGTGCCAGCAGCTTAGGACAGGGGGTATATCAGCCCCAGCATTTT.